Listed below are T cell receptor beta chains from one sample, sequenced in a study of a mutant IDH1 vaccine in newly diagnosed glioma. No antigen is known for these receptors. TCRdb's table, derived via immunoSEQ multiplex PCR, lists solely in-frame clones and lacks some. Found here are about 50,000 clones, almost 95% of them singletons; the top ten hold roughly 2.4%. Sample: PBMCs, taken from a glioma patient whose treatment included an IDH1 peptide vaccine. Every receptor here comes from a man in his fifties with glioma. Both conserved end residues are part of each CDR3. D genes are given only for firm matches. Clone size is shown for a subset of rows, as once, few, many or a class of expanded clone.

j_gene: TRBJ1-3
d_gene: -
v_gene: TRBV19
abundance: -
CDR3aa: CASSISANGNTIYF
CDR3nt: TGTGCCAGTAGTATCTCAGCGAATGGAAACACCATATATTTT

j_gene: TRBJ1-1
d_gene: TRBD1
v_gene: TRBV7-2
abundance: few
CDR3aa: CASSDRQGTMNTEAFF
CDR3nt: TGTGCCAGCAGCGATAGACAGGGGACGATGAACACTGAAGCTTTCTTT

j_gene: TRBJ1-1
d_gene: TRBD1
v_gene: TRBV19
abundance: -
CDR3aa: CASSITSGGGPEAFF
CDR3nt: TGTGCCAGTAGTATAACATCAGGGGGCGGTCCTGAAGCTTTCTTT

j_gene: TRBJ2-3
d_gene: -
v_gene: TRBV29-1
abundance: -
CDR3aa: CSVEALETLRGLSTDTQYF
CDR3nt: TGCAGCGTTGAGGCTTTAGAAACATTGCGGGGCCTCAGCACAGATACGCAGTATTTT

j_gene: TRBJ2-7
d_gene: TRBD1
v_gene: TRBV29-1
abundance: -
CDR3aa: CSVGRTGYEQYF
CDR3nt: TGCAGCGTCGGGCGGACAGGGTACGAGCAGTACTTC

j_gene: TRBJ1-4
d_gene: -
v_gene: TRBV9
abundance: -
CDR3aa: CASSVEAGSTNEKLFF
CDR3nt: TGTGCCAGCAGCGTGGAGGCGGGATCAACTAATGAAAAACTGTTTTTT

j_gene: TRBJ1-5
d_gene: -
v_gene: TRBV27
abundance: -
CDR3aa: CASSLSGGHNQPQHF
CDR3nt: TGTGCCAGCAGTTTATCGGGGGGTCACAATCAGCCCCAGCATTTT

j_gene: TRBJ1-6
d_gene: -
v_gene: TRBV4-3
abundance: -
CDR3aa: CASRTTESSYNSPLHF
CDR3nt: TGCGCCAGCAGGACAACAGAGAGCTCCTATAATTCACCCCTCCACTTT

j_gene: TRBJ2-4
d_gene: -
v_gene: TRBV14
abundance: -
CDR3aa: CASSQDPRDIQYF
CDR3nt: TGTGCCAGCAGCCAAGATCCCCGGGACATTCAGTACTTC

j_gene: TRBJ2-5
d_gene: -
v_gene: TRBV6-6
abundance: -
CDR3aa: CASSSTGTSQQETQYF
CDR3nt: TGTGCCAGCAGTTCAACAGGGACATCTCAACAAGAGACCCAGTACTTC

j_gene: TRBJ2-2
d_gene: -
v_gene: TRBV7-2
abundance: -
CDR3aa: CASSLYEGGTGELFF
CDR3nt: TGTGCCAGCAGCTTATATGAAGGGGGCACCGGGGAGCTGTTTTTT

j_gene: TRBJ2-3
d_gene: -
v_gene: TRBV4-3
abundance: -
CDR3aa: CASSRRDSTDTQYF
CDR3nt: TGCGCCAGCAGCCGTCGGGACAGCACAGATACGCAGTATTTT

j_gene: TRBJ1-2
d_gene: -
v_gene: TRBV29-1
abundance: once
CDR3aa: CSVDRGHSNYGYTF
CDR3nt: TGCAGCGTTGACCGTGGACACAGTAACTATGGCTACACCTTC

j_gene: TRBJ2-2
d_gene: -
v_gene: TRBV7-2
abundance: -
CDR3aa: CATQRLGRKRAGELFF
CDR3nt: TGTGCCACCCAGAGATTGGGACGGAAACGGGCCGGGGAGCTGTTTTTT

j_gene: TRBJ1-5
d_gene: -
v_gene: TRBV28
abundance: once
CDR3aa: CASSRDRPKPQHF
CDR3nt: TGTGCCAGCAGCCGGGACCGGCCTAAGCCCCAGCATTTT